Sequencing of this T cell receptor (beta chain) was carried out in a study of Graves' ophthalmopathy and Graves' hyperthyroidism. Trimming took 6 bases from V and 10 from J; bases not matched to a gene: 11. Germline V gives CDR1 MNHNS, CDR2 SASEGT. The CDR3 spans 15 residues. RNA served as the template for amplifying TCR beta CDR3 regions. Second-round multiplex PCR came after first-round RT-PCR with HTBI primers. MiXCR, applied by TCRdb to the multiplex PCR reads, yields one record per CDR3 protein. The sample shows about 480,000 distinct CDR3 sequences, approximately 14% of them seen only once. Patients were excluded if they had other autoimmune diseases or uncontrolled infections, and likewise if pregnancy or lactation applied. There are many counts of this clonotype.

The sequenced sample was blood. This clonotype was sampled from a woman in her 30s with Graves' ophthalmopathy. This chain links TRBV6-1 with TRBJ1-6; TRBD1 matches at 8 bases. In DNA form, the CDR3 reads TGTGCCAGCAGCCCCGGGACAGGCACTGGGTCACCCCTCCACTTT. It yields the protein CASSPGTGTGSPLHF.